Here is one T cell receptor beta chain with its context. The data belong to a study of technical replicates of blood from several donors. Libraries were prepared by immunoSEQ multiplex PCR; TCRdb keeps only in-frame clonotypes and omits some of them. The sample consists of about 76,000 clones, under 95% of them appearing once. This CDR3 has 14 residues. V dropped 6 bases and J dropped 8; count of bases not matched to a gene: 8. Germline CDR1 MNHNS, CDR2 SASEGT. The rearrangement uses TRBV6-1 and TRBJ2-7; 12 bases are shared with TRBD2. This receptor was obtained from a human donor in good health. The sequencing input was T cells isolated from PBMCs. The CDR3 bases are TGTGCCAGCAGATCGACTAGCGGGAGTTATCAGCAGTACTTC. This gives the protein CASRSTSGSYQQYF.